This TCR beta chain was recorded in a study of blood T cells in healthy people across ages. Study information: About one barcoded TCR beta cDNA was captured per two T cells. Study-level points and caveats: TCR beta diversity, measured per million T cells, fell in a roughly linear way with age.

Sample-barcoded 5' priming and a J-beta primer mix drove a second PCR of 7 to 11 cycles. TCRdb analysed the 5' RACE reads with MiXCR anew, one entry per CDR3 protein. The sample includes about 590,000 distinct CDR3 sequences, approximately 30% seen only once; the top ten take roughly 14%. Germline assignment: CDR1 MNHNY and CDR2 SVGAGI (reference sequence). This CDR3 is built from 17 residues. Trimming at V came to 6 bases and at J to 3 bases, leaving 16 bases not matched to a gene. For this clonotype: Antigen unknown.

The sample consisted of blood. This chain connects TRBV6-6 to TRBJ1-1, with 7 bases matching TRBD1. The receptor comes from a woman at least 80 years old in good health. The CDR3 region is CASRDYARGRGDTEAFF. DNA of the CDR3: TGTGCCAGCAGGGATTACGCAAGGGGGCGCGGGGACACTGAAGCTTTCTTT.